Presented here are 7 T cell receptor beta chains from one specimen sequenced in a study of type 1 regulatory T cells. In TCRdb, the reads were re-called with MiXCR into one record per CDR3 protein. The data show about 74,000 distinct CDR3 sequences, 63% seen once. The antigens these receptors bind are not known. Specimen: cultured T cells, either the whole culture or a sorted T cell fraction (not recorded which). The subset was: Tr1-enriched cell product generated in vitro against host alloantigens. The receptors here all came from a human donor in good health.

This clonotype was picked up a small number of times. This chain joins TRBV7-2 and TRBJ2-7, with TRBD1 matching 10 bases. V gave up 3 bases and J gave up 6 bases; unmatched junction bases: 5. The CDR3 length is 14 residues. Germline-derived CDR1 and CDR2 are SGHTA and FQGNSA. The CDR3 DNA reads TGTGCCAGCAGCTTGGGACAGGGGATTTCCGAGCAGTACTTC. Translation: CASSLGQGISEQYF.

The genes are TRBV5-1 and TRBJ2-6; TRBD2 agrees at 13 bases. Germline loops: CDR1 SGHRS, CDR2 YFSETQ. The CDR3 is 23 residues long. Germline trimming cut 1 base from V and 4 bases from J; bases unmatched to any gene: 20. The CDR3 spells CASSLHDRGAGLAGVPGANVLTF. The CDR3 DNA sequence: TGCGCCAGCAGCTTGCACGACAGGGGAGCCGGACTAGCGGGAGTTCCAGGGGCCAACGTCCTGACTTTC.

This chain links TRBV12-3 or TRBV12-4 with TRBJ2-1; no clear D. Trimming left V 2 bases short and J 0 bases short, with 8 bases between. The CDR3 is made up of 15 amino acids. Written as DNA, the CDR3 is TGTGCCAGCAGTTTAACGTATAGCTCCTACAATGAGCAGTTCTTC. It specifies CASSLTYSSYNEQFF.

This clonotype was seen a few times. CDR3 sequence reads: CASSEFYSVPPSSYNEQFF. CDR3 in DNA: TGTGCCAGCAGTGAGTTTTATTCGGTCCCCCCAAGCTCCTACAATGAGCAGTTCTTC. The V gene is TRBV27, the J gene TRBJ2-1; no definite D call. The length of the CDR3 is 19 residues. CDR1 MNHEY and CDR2 SMNVEV come from the germline V gene (reference sequence). The V end was cut by 5 bases, the J end by 0 bases, with 23 bases between.

By its share, this clonotype is medium-sized. The chain uses TRBV20-1 and TRBJ2-7, with 8 bases that match TRBD2. The CDR3 consists of 14 residues. Losses at the gene ends were 0 bases for V and 3 bases for J; bases not matched to a gene: 4. Per the germline V gene, CDR1 is DFQATT and CDR2 is SNEGSKA (reference sequence). The DNA of the CDR3 is TGCAGTGCTAGAGATATAGCGGGAATCTACGAGCAGTACTTC. Translated: CSARDIAGIYEQYF.

The rearrangement joins TRBV6-6 to TRBJ1-6, with 9 bases aligning to TRBD1. V shed 0 bases and J 10 bases; nucleotides not matched to a gene: 7. This CDR3 is 16 amino acids long. CDR1 MNHNY and CDR2 SVGAGI come from the germline V gene (reference sequence). The CDR3, as DNA: TGTGCCAGCAGTTACTCGATGGGACAGGGATCATCACCCCTCCACTTT. It translates to CASSYSMGQGSSPLHF.

The J gene is TRBJ2-7, the V gene TRBV5-1, with TRBD1 as a possible D gene (6 bases). This CDR3 contains 12 residues. Trimming stripped 7 bases from V and 2 bases from J, with 10 bases between. The germline V gene has CDR1 SGHRS and CDR2 YFSETQ. CDR3 DNA: TGCGCCAGCGTTGGGGACACCTACGAGCAGTACTTC. It translates to CASVGDTYEQYF.